These T cell receptor beta chains were read from a single sample in a study of T cell repertoires in cytomegalovirus infection. A single record per CDR3 protein comes from TCRdb applying MiXCR to the reads. The table lists fewer than 1,000,000 distinct CDR3 sequences, around 30% of them singletons. These receptors have no identified antigens. This material consisted of cultured CD8+ T cells from PBMCs, taken from culture after CMV antigen stimulation. The source is a human donor in good health (CMV status not recorded). Some clones in this sample may be carry-over from other donors' samples. The CDR3 runs from the conserved cysteine through the conserved F or W. Each record gives: D gene, J gene, clone size, V gene, CDR3 DNA, CDR3 protein. D genes are given only for firm matches. Expanded clones are given a class, and other clones once, few, many or no size at all.

. | TRBJ1-2 | . | TRBV6-2/TRBV6-3 | TGTGCCAGCAGTTTAGAAAGGGCTATCTACTATGGCTACACCTTC | CASSLERAIYYGYTF
TRBD1 | TRBJ2-1 | . | TRBV5-5 | TGTGCCAGCAGCTTGACAGGGGTTGGCCATGAGCAGTTCTTC | CASSLTGVGHEQFF
. | TRBJ2-3 | many | TRBV28 | TGTGCCAGCAGTTTAGATCTCAAAGATACGCAGTATTTT | CASSLDLKDTQYF
. | TRBJ1-4 | . | TRBV20-1 | TGCAGTGCTAGACCGACACAGTCAACTAATGAAAAACTGTTTTTT | CSARPTQSTNEKLFF
TRBD2 | TRBJ2-3 | . | TRBV27 | TGTGCCAGCAGACCTAGCGGGGGTCTAACAGATACGCAGTATTTT | CASRPSGGLTDTQYF
. | TRBJ2-1 | . | TRBV25-1 | TGTGCCAGCAGTGAATGGGTGGGGGCTCACAATGAGCAGTTCTTC | CASSEWVGAHNEQFF
. | TRBJ1-5 | many | TRBV12-3/TRBV12-4 | TGTGCCAGCAGTGGCCCAGACGGCAGCAATCAGCCCCAGCATTTT | CASSGPDGSNQPQHF
TRBD2 | TRBJ2-7 | once | TRBV20-1 | TGCAGTGCTAGAGATGGGAGGACTAGCTTCTACGAGCAGTACTTC | CSARDGRTSFYEQYF
. | TRBJ1-1 | few | TRBV4-1 | TGCGCCAGCAGCCAAGGTTTCTGGGAGTACACTGAAGCTTTCTTT | CASSQGFWEYTEAFF
. | TRBJ1-6 | many | TRBV7-2 | TGTGCCAGCAGCTTAAAATGGGTTGGTTCACCCCTCCACTTT | CASSLKWVGSPLHF
. | TRBJ2-7 | few | TRBV6-1 | TGTGCCAGCAGTGTTCAGGTTTCCTACGAGCAGTACTTC | CASSVQVSYEQYF
. | TRBJ2-1 | many | TRBV11-2 | TGTGCCAGCAGCTTGGGGGGGGGGCCTCACAATGAGCAGTTCTTC | CASSLGGGPHNEQFF
. | TRBJ2-3 | . | TRBV27 | TGTGCCAGCAGACGGGCCTTCCCAGATACGCAGTATTTT | CASRRAFPDTQYF
TRBD1 | TRBJ1-1 | many | TRBV28 | TGTGCCAGCAGATCCACAGGGGCCACTGAAGCTTTCTTT | CASRSTGATEAFF
. | TRBJ2-3 | many | TRBV7-2 | TGTGCCAGCAGCCGACCCACGGGACCTAGCACAGATACGCAGTATTTT | CASSRPTGPSTDTQYF
. | TRBJ1-1 | . | TRBV20-1 | TGCAGTGCTAGAGAAATAGGGAAAACTGAAGCTTTCTTT | CSAREIGKTEAFF
TRBD1 | TRBJ2-4 | . | TRBV4-3 | TGCGCCAGCAGCCAACCGACAGGGCAATCCAAAAACATTCAGTACTTC | CASSQPTGQSKNIQYF
. | TRBJ2-3 | . | TRBV24-1 | TGTGCCACCAGTGATTTGGCCCGGGGGTCCACAGATACGCAGTATTTT | CATSDLARGSTDTQYF
. | TRBJ2-7 | few | TRBV4-1 | TGCGCCAGCAGCCATTTTGCGGACGAGCAGTACTTC | CASSHFADEQYF
. | TRBJ2-3 | . | TRBV11-2 | TGTGCCAGCAGCTTCCAAGGGCCTGCCCCTACAGATACGCAGTATTTT | CASSFQGPAPTDTQYF
TRBD2 | TRBJ2-1 | few | TRBV4-1 | TGCGCCAGCCTTTCGGCGGGGGGGAATGAGCAGTTCTTC | CASLSAGGNEQFF
. | TRBJ2-7 | many | TRBV7-9 | TGTGCCAGCAGCTTTTGGGTCTCCTACGAGCAGTACTTC | CASSFWVSYEQYF
TRBD1 | TRBJ2-7 | once | TRBV10-2 | TGCGCCAGCAGTTCAGCCCCGGGACAGGGGGGCCACGAGCAGTACTTC | CASSSAPGQGGHEQYF
. | TRBJ1-2 | . | TRBV12-3/TRBV12-4 | TGTGCCAGCAGTTTTTGGGGAAATGGCTACACCTTC | CASSFWGNGYTF
. | TRBJ1-3 | few | TRBV20-1 | TGCAGTGCTAGAGAATTCCCGGGCCGCTCTGGAAACACCATATATTTT | CSAREFPGRSGNTIYF
. | TRBJ1-3 | few | TRBV7-9 | TGTGCCATTATGTCGGGATCCGGAAACACCATATATTTT | CAIMSGSGNTIYF
. | TRBJ1-6 | . | TRBV7-9 | TGTGCCAGCGAATTAGGAAATTCACCCCTCCACTTT | CASELGNSPLHF
TRBD1 | TRBJ1-1 | few | TRBV12-3/TRBV12-4 | TGTGCCAGCAGACCAGGGGGGAGGGGGAACACTGAAGCTTTCTTT | CASRPGGRGNTEAFF
. | TRBJ1-5 | few | TRBV12-3/TRBV12-4 | TGTGCCAGCAGTTTGGGGATCTATCAGCCCCAGCATTTT | CASSLGIYQPQHF
. | TRBJ1-5 | . | TRBV6-1 | TGTGCCAGCAGTGAATGGGAAAGGAGCAATCAGCCCCAGCATTTT | CASSEWERSNQPQHF
. | TRBJ2-7 | . | TRBV6-1 | TGTGCCAGCAGTGGGAGAATACGGATAAACTTCTACGAGCAGTACTTC | CASSGRIRINFYEQYF
. | TRBJ1-3 | few | TRBV12-5 | TGTGCTAGTGGTTTGGAGGGGAACACCATATATTTT | CASGLEGNTIYF
. | TRBJ1-3 | few | TRBV10-3 | TGTGCCATCAGTGAGCCCCGGGACACCATATATTTT | CAISEPRDTIYF
. | TRBJ2-1 | many | TRBV7-9 | TGTGCCAGCAGCTTAGATCGGTTAGCGCAGTTCTTC | CASSLDRLAQFF
TRBD1 | TRBJ1-1 | . | TRBV6-2/TRBV6-3 | TGTGCCAGCAGTTACCCAGGGGGCGGTGAAGCTTTCTTT | CASSYPGGGEAFF
TRBD1 | TRBJ1-4 | many | TRBV12-3/TRBV12-4 | TGTGCCACCTCAGGGGGCAATAATGAAAAACTGTTTTTT | CATSGGNNEKLFF
TRBD2 | TRBJ2-2 | . | TRBV27 | TGTGCCAGCAGTTTGGCGGGGGGCCGTCCGGGGGAGCTGTTTTTT | CASSLAGGRPGELFF
TRBD1 | TRBJ2-7 | few | TRBV18 | TGTGCCAGCTCACCTTTACAGGGGACGCCCTACGAGCAGTACTTC | CASSPLQGTPYEQYF
TRBD2 | TRBJ2-5 | . | TRBV5-1 | TGCGCCAGCAGCCCTACTAGCGGGGGGGGTCGAGAGACCCAGTACTTC | CASSPTSGGGRETQYF
. | TRBJ2-3 | few | TRBV27 | TGTGCCAGCAGGTCCTATGGGGACCACACAGATACGCAGTATTTT | CASRSYGDHTDTQYF
TRBD2 | TRBJ2-1 | few | TRBV6-5 | TGTGCCAGCAGTTACTCGATTATACGGGCAGTGAGCGGGGGAGGTAACAATGAGCAGTTCTTC | CASSYSIIRAVSGGGNNEQFF
TRBD1 | TRBJ2-5 | . | TRBV5-4 | TGTGCCAGCAGCTTTAACAGGGGGACTGCGAAGGAGACCCAGTACTTC | CASSFNRGTAKETQYF
. | TRBJ2-5 | . | TRBV25-1 | TGTGCCAGCGGCCGGGAATTTCAAGAGACCCAGTACTTC | CASGREFQETQYF
TRBD1 | TRBJ2-1 | few | TRBV7-6 | TGTGCCAGCAGCCAGAAGGGGGCTGAGCAGTTCTTC | CASSQKGAEQFF
. | TRBJ1-4 | . | TRBV6-2/TRBV6-3 | TGTGCCAGCAGTTGGAGGGGAGCTAATGAAAAACTGTTTTTT | CASSWRGANEKLFF